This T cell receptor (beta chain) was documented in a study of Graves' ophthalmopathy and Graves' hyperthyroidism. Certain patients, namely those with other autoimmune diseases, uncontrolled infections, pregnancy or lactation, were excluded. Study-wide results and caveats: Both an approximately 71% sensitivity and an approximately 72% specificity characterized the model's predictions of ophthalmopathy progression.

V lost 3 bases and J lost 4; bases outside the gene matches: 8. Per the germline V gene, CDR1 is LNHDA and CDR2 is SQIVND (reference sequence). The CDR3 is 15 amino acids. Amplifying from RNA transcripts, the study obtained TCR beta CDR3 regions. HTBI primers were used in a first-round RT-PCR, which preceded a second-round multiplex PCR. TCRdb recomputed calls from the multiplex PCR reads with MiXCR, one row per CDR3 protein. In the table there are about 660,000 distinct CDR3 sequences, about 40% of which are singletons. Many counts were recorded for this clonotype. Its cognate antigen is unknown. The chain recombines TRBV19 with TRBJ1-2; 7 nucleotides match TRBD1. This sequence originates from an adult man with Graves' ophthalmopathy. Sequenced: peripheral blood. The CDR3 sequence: CASSIGTGTAYGYTF. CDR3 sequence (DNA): TGTGCCAGTAGTATCGGCACCGGGACAGCCTATGGCTACACCTTC.